Listed below are T cell receptor beta chains from one sample, sequenced in a study of blood T cell repertoires in COVID-19. Some clones are missing from TCRdb's copy, which holds only in-frame ones; the method was immunoSEQ multiplex PCR. The table has 250,000 to 300,000 clones, 75% to 90% seen once. The sample comprised PBMCs or T cells enriched from blood (not recorded which). Receptors were obtained from a woman aged 50 to 60 who had recovered from COVID-19. The CDR3 runs from the conserved cysteine through the conserved F or W.

CDR3: CASRTGGNSPLHF; J: TRBJ1-6; V: TRBV6-5
CDR3: CASSPSEGSKQYF; J: TRBJ2-7; V: TRBV18
CDR3: CASSLEAGSAQYF; J: TRBJ2-5; V: TRBV5-1
CDR3: CASSPGTNYGYTF; J: TRBJ1-2; V: TRBV28
CDR3: CASSNEGLQGKFF; J: TRBJ2-1; V: TRBV21-1
CDR3: CSASITGIRPQHF; J: TRBJ1-5; V: TRBV20-1
CDR3: CASSLGQNTGELFF; J: TRBJ2-2; V: TRBV5-4
CDR3: CASSTPGVWAFF; J: TRBJ1-1; V: TRBV3-1/TRBV3-2
CDR3: CASSSGGYGYEQYF; J: TRBJ2-7; V: TRBV5-1
CDR3: CATGPEGRAYEQYF; J: TRBJ2-7; V: TRBV10-3
CDR3: CASSLAVGRRPRGEQYF; J: TRBJ2-7; V: TRBV28
CDR3: CSVDSDGTGSRTF; J: TRBJ1-2; V: TRBV29-1
CDR3: CASRSGLAGDNEQFF; J: TRBJ2-1; V: TRBV4-1
CDR3: CASSSPLLAGHSTDTQYF; J: TRBJ2-3; V: TRBV28
CDR3: CASSQVVRGEGYTF; J: TRBJ1-2; V: TRBV14
CDR3: CASSPGQATNEKLFF; J: TRBJ1-4; V: TRBV6-5
CDR3: CASGWDSYTGELFF; J: TRBJ2-2; V: TRBV25-1
CDR3: CASSAPRARGLYNEQFF; J: TRBJ2-1; V: TRBV9
CDR3: CASSSRTGLHF; J: TRBJ1-5; V: TRBV7-2
CDR3: CAITEDSSYEQYF; J: TRBJ2-7; V: TRBV10-3
CDR3: CASSQVWGRQSSGANVLTF; J: TRBJ2-6; V: TRBV14
CDR3: CAWRSGQGPHTEAFF; J: TRBJ1-1; V: TRBV30
CDR3: CASSDGTRSTGELFF; J: TRBJ2-2; V: TRBV19
CDR3: CASSLEGGKTQYF; J: TRBJ2-5; V: TRBV3-1/TRBV3-2
CDR3: CASSLTGISYEQYF; J: TRBJ2-7; V: TRBV7-9
CDR3: CASSIDRALYEQYF; J: TRBJ2-7; V: TRBV6-5
CDR3: CAISEGANYGYTF; J: TRBJ1-2; V: TRBV10-3
CDR3: CAIRTGDTGELFF; J: TRBJ2-2; V: TRBV28
CDR3: CASSSWGQDNYGYTF; J: TRBJ1-2; V: TRBV5-1
CDR3: CASSLWAMSLAGADTQYF; J: TRBJ2-3; V: TRBV7-3
CDR3: CASSPDTTNTEAFF; J: TRBJ1-1; V: TRBV18
CDR3: CASSVAPGSGELFF; J: TRBJ2-2; V: TRBV9
CDR3: CASSSYREAFF; J: TRBJ1-1; V: TRBV7-9
CDR3: CSASSKTSGKTTDTQYF; J: TRBJ2-3; V: TRBV20-1
CDR3: CASSSTPGGRETQYF; J: TRBJ2-5; V: TRBV5-1
CDR3: CGDRGPSDYGYTF; J: TRBJ1-2; V: TRBV19
CDR3: CSATDSFSYNEQFF; J: TRBJ2-1; V: TRBV20-1
CDR3: CASSLAGTGDGSYNEQFF; J: TRBJ2-1; V: TRBV7-8
CDR3: CASTGGTPNQPQHF; J: TRBJ1-5; V: TRBV6-5
CDR3: CASSLPRTGNGEQYF; J: TRBJ2-7; V: TRBV5-1
CDR3: CASSITGQGPYEQYF; J: TRBJ2-7; V: TRBV19
CDR3: CASSFPVQGNTDTQYF; J: TRBJ2-3; V: TRBV7-9
CDR3: CASSLDLTGANVLTF; J: TRBJ2-6; V: TRBV7-2